This entry is about one TCR beta chain. Its antigen is undetermined. The study isolated at least 6.5 million PBMCs from each sample. From germline, CDR1 is SQVTM and CDR2 ANQGSEA. CDR3 length: 14 amino acids. The J segment lost 1 base and the V segment lost 6 bases, leaving 8 bases of the junction unmatched. Using a J-beta primer mix together with a sample-barcoded 5' primer, a second PCR was run for roughly 7 to 12 cycles. Using its own MiXCR run on the 5' RACE reads, TCRdb lists one record per CDR3 protein. The table records about 1,400,000 distinct CDR3 sequences, roughly 40% of them present only once. The sample originates from a study of blood T cells in healthy people across ages. Study conclusions and caveats: No conclusive comparison of naive versus antigen-experienced cells was possible with unsorted PBMCs. Compared with aged donors, long-lived donors showed fewer expanded clones, suggesting selection. For the donors, CMV status was unknown and possibly confounded expanded clonotype changes.

The J gene is TRBJ2-7, the V gene TRBV29-1; 8 nucleotides align to TRBD2. This receptor was obtained from a woman aged 18-29 years in good health. Specimen: blood. CDR3 sequence: CSVSIAGISYEQYF. The CDR3, as DNA: TGCAGCGTCTCTATAGCGGGGATATCCTACGAGCAGTACTTC.